These T cell receptor beta chains were read from a single sample in a study of T cells after yellow fever vaccination. TCRdb redid the calling of the 5' RACE reads with MiXCR, one entry per CDR3 protein. In the table there are some 320,000 distinct CDR3 sequences, approximately 4.3% of which are singletons. The sequences come from PBMCs, collected 15 days after the yellow fever booster vaccination. These TCRs come from a man in his late teens or twenties who received the YFV17D yellow fever vaccine. Both conserved end residues are part of each CDR3. D genes are given only for firm matches. Some rows mark clone size as missing; the rest say once, few, many or name a class of expanded clone.

V gene: TRBV7-2; clone size: -; CDR3 length: 14; D gene: -; J gene: TRBJ1-3; CDR3 protein: CASSLVYSGNTIYF; CDR3 DNA: TGTGCCAGCAGCTTAGTTTACTCTGGAAACACCATATATTTT
V gene: TRBV28; clone size: few; CDR3 length: 14; D gene: -; J gene: TRBJ1-4; CDR3 protein: CASSDPGTNEKLFF; CDR3 DNA: TGTGCCAGCAGCGATCCCGGAACTAATGAAAAACTGTTTTTT
V gene: TRBV5-1; clone size: few; CDR3 length: 15; D gene: -; J gene: TRBJ1-4; CDR3 protein: CASSPEEHGNEKLFF; CDR3 DNA: TGCGCCAGCAGCCCGGAGGAACACGGTAATGAAAAACTGTTTTTT
V gene: TRBV27; clone size: -; CDR3 length: 16; D gene: -; J gene: TRBJ2-3; CDR3 protein: CASSWDSGSWADTQYF; CDR3 DNA: TGTGCCAGCAGTTGGGACTCGGGAAGTTGGGCAGATACGCAGTATTTT
V gene: TRBV29-1; clone size: -; CDR3 length: 14; D gene: TRBD1; J gene: TRBJ2-7; CDR3 protein: CSVEDPGQGYEQYF; CDR3 DNA: TGCAGCGTTGAAGACCCGGGACAGGGCTACGAGCAGTACTTC
V gene: TRBV6-5; clone size: -; CDR3 length: 13; D gene: -; J gene: TRBJ1-1; CDR3 protein: CASSWSEGLGAFF; CDR3 DNA: TGTGCCAGCAGTTGGAGCGAGGGATTGGGAGCTTTCTTT
V gene: TRBV4-2; clone size: few; CDR3 length: 14; D gene: -; J gene: TRBJ1-6; CDR3 protein: CASSTGSPDSPLHF; CDR3 DNA: TGTGCCAGCAGTACAGGGTCCCCTGATTCACCCCTCCACTTT
V gene: TRBV5-1; clone size: many; CDR3 length: 16; D gene: TRBD1; J gene: TRBJ2-2; CDR3 protein: CASSPWTGFNTGELFF; CDR3 DNA: TGCGCCAGCAGCCCCTGGACAGGGTTTAACACCGGGGAGCTGTTTTTT
V gene: TRBV6-5; clone size: many; CDR3 length: 15; D gene: -; J gene: TRBJ1-1; CDR3 protein: CASSYDGQLNTEAFF; CDR3 DNA: TGTGCCAGCAGTTACGACGGACAGCTGAACACTGAAGCTTTCTTT
V gene: TRBV7-6; clone size: many; CDR3 length: 13; D gene: TRBD1; J gene: TRBJ2-3; CDR3 protein: CASSFTGVDTQYF; CDR3 DNA: TGTGCCAGCAGCTTCACAGGGGTAGATACGCAGTATTTT
V gene: TRBV5-1; clone size: many; CDR3 length: 15; D gene: TRBD2; J gene: TRBJ2-5; CDR3 protein: CASSLVAGGQETQYF; CDR3 DNA: TGCGCCAGCAGCTTGGTAGCGGGGGGACAAGAGACCCAGTACTTC
V gene: TRBV20-1; clone size: -; CDR3 length: 15; D gene: -; J gene: TRBJ2-2; CDR3 protein: CSARPYGTPTGELFF; CDR3 DNA: TGCAGTGCTAGACCATACGGGACACCTACCGGGGAGCTGTTTTTT
V gene: TRBV6-5; clone size: -; CDR3 length: 14; D gene: -; J gene: TRBJ2-5; CDR3 protein: CASSYGRRRETQYF; CDR3 DNA: TGTGCCAGCAGTTACGGCCGGCGGAGGGAGACCCAGTACTTC
V gene: TRBV6-5; clone size: few; CDR3 length: 14; D gene: TRBD1; J gene: TRBJ1-2; CDR3 protein: CASSYGQGDYGYTF; CDR3 DNA: TGTGCCAGCAGTTACGGACAGGGGGACTATGGCTACACCTTC
V gene: TRBV5-6; clone size: many; CDR3 length: 15; D gene: TRBD1; J gene: TRBJ2-5; CDR3 protein: CASSVRGRYQETQYF; CDR3 DNA: TGTGCCAGCAGTGTAAGGGGGCGGTACCAAGAGACCCAGTACTTC
V gene: TRBV4-1; clone size: few; CDR3 length: 16; D gene: -; J gene: TRBJ1-4; CDR3 protein: CASSPGTAATNEKLFF; CDR3 DNA: TGCGCCAGCAGCCCCGGGACGGCTGCAACTAATGAAAAACTGTTTTTT
V gene: TRBV5-1; clone size: -; CDR3 length: 14; D gene: TRBD1; J gene: TRBJ1-2; CDR3 protein: CASSPGQPNYGYTF; CDR3 DNA: TGCGCCAGCAGCCCGGGACAGCCTAACTATGGCTACACCTTC
V gene: TRBV20-1; clone size: -; CDR3 length: 15; D gene: -; J gene: TRBJ1-6; CDR3 protein: CSARDPRGGDSPLHF; CDR3 DNA: TGCAGTGCTAGAGATCCGAGGGGAGGAGATTCACCCCTCCACTTT
V gene: TRBV18; clone size: -; CDR3 length: 17; D gene: TRBD2; J gene: TRBJ2-5; CDR3 protein: CASSPPQVAGTAETQYF; CDR3 DNA: TGTGCCAGCTCACCCCCCCAGGTAGCGGGGACGGCGGAGACCCAGTACTTC
V gene: TRBV7-2; clone size: many; CDR3 length: 14; D gene: -; J gene: TRBJ1-6; CDR3 protein: CASSLGVSGSPLHF; CDR3 DNA: TGTGCCAGCAGCTTAGGGGTGTCGGGTTCACCCCTCCACTTT
V gene: TRBV2; clone size: -; CDR3 length: 15; D gene: TRBD2; J gene: TRBJ2-5; CDR3 protein: CASRQTSGTQETQYF; CDR3 DNA: TGTGCCAGCAGGCAGACTAGCGGGACGCAAGAGACCCAGTACTTC
V gene: TRBV18; clone size: many; CDR3 length: 14; D gene: -; J gene: TRBJ1-1; CDR3 protein: CASSPVPGNTEAFF; CDR3 DNA: TGTGCCAGCTCACCAGTGCCAGGGAACACTGAAGCTTTCTTT
V gene: TRBV7-9; clone size: many; CDR3 length: 14; D gene: -; J gene: TRBJ1-2; CDR3 protein: CASSLGRENYGYTF; CDR3 DNA: TGTGCCAGCAGCTTAGGGAGGGAGAACTATGGCTACACCTTC
V gene: TRBV2; clone size: few; CDR3 length: 13; D gene: -; J gene: TRBJ1-2; CDR3 protein: CASREGPGYGYTF; CDR3 DNA: TGTGCCAGCAGGGAAGGACCAGGTTATGGCTACACCTTC
V gene: TRBV20-1; clone size: few; CDR3 length: 12; D gene: TRBD1; J gene: TRBJ2-7; CDR3 protein: CSAIGQGGEQYF; CDR3 DNA: TGCAGTGCTATAGGACAGGGAGGCGAGCAGTACTTC
V gene: TRBV27; clone size: -; CDR3 length: 14; D gene: -; J gene: TRBJ2-4; CDR3 protein: CATRGGLAKNIQYF; CDR3 DNA: TGTGCCACCAGGGGGGGCTTAGCCAAAAACATTCAGTACTTC
V gene: TRBV4-3; clone size: few; CDR3 length: 14; D gene: -; J gene: TRBJ1-6; CDR3 protein: CASSDEQGYSPLHF; CDR3 DNA: TGCGCCAGCAGCGACGAACAGGGATATTCACCCCTCCACTTT
V gene: TRBV11-2; clone size: -; CDR3 length: 15; D gene: TRBD1; J gene: TRBJ2-1; CDR3 protein: CASSSGQRAYNEQFF; CDR3 DNA: TGTGCCAGCAGCTCGGGACAGCGAGCCTACAATGAGCAGTTCTTC
V gene: TRBV18; clone size: many; CDR3 length: 14; D gene: -; J gene: TRBJ2-5; CDR3 protein: CASSPRGTAETQYF; CDR3 DNA: TGTGCCAGCTCACCCCGTGGGACGGCGGAGACCCAGTACTTC
V gene: TRBV10-3; clone size: many; CDR3 length: 16; D gene: TRBD1; J gene: TRBJ2-2; CDR3 protein: CAISENRDRGIGELFF; CDR3 DNA: TGTGCCATCAGTGAGAACCGGGACAGGGGTATCGGGGAGCTGTTTTTT
V gene: TRBV10-3; clone size: -; CDR3 length: 15; D gene: -; J gene: TRBJ2-2; CDR3 protein: CAISASDRLTGELFF; CDR3 DNA: TGTGCCATCAGTGCCTCTGACAGGCTTACCGGGGAGCTGTTTTTT
V gene: TRBV20-1; clone size: few; CDR3 length: 14; D gene: TRBD1; J gene: TRBJ1-5; CDR3 protein: CSAIRDRRNQPQHF; CDR3 DNA: TGCAGTGCAATTCGGGACAGGCGAAATCAGCCCCAGCATTTT
V gene: TRBV23-1; clone size: -; CDR3 length: 14; D gene: -; J gene: TRBJ1-6; CDR3 protein: CASSHSSDNSPLHF; CDR3 DNA: TGCGCCAGCAGTCATTCCAGTGATAATTCACCCCTCCACTTT
V gene: TRBV18; clone size: many; CDR3 length: 13; D gene: -; J gene: TRBJ1-1; CDR3 protein: CASSEGGNTEAFF; CDR3 DNA: TGTGCCAGCTCGGAAGGTGGGAACACTGAAGCTTTCTTT
V gene: TRBV12-3/TRBV12-4; clone size: -; CDR3 length: 13; D gene: -; J gene: TRBJ2-7; CDR3 protein: CASSFMGTYEQYF; CDR3 DNA: TGTGCCAGCAGTTTTATGGGGACCTACGAGCAGTACTTC
V gene: TRBV12-3/TRBV12-4; clone size: -; CDR3 length: 14; D gene: -; J gene: TRBJ1-6; CDR3 protein: CASTTTLYNSPLHF; CDR3 DNA: TGTGCCAGCACCACGACACTGTATAATTCACCCCTCCACTTT
V gene: TRBV6-5; clone size: -; CDR3 length: 14; D gene: -; J gene: TRBJ2-3; CDR3 protein: CASSYLSGRSTQYF; CDR3 DNA: TGTGCCAGCAGTTACTTGTCGGGTCGGAGTACGCAGTATTTT
V gene: TRBV25-1; clone size: many; CDR3 length: 13; D gene: -; J gene: TRBJ2-1; CDR3 protein: CASSEEIYNEQFF; CDR3 DNA: TGTGCCAGCAGTGAAGAGATCTACAATGAGCAGTTCTTC
V gene: TRBV20-1; clone size: -; CDR3 length: 15; D gene: TRBD1; J gene: TRBJ1-1; CDR3 protein: CSALEWTGFDTEAFF; CDR3 DNA: TGCAGTGCTTTAGAATGGACAGGGTTTGACACTGAAGCTTTCTTT
V gene: TRBV7-8; clone size: many; CDR3 length: 16; D gene: TRBD1; J gene: TRBJ2-7; CDR3 protein: CASSAGGTGGFYEQYF; CDR3 DNA: TGTGCCAGCAGCGCGGGGGGGACAGGGGGCTTTTACGAGCAGTACTTC
V gene: TRBV12-3/TRBV12-4; clone size: many; CDR3 length: 14; D gene: -; J gene: TRBJ1-4; CDR3 protein: CASSFINQGEKLFF; CDR3 DNA: TGTGCCAGCAGTTTTATAAATCAAGGAGAAAAACTGTTTTTT
V gene: TRBV19; clone size: -; CDR3 length: 14; D gene: -; J gene: TRBJ1-5; CDR3 protein: CASSMWGTNQPQHF; CDR3 DNA: TGTGCCAGTAGTATGTGGGGCACCAATCAGCCCCAGCATTTT
V gene: TRBV6-1; clone size: many; CDR3 length: 15; D gene: -; J gene: TRBJ2-2; CDR3 protein: CASSELGTNTGELFF; CDR3 DNA: TGTGCCAGCAGTGAATTAGGAACGAACACCGGGGAGCTGTTTTTT
V gene: TRBV4-3; clone size: many; CDR3 length: 14; D gene: -; J gene: TRBJ1-1; CDR3 protein: CASSQEAAAPGAFF; CDR3 DNA: TGCGCCAGCAGCCAAGAAGCCGCGGCCCCGGGGGCTTTCTTT
V gene: TRBV10-3; clone size: -; CDR3 length: 15; D gene: TRBD1; J gene: TRBJ1-5; CDR3 protein: CAISESGQGNQPQHF; CDR3 DNA: TGTGCCATCAGTGAGTCGGGACAGGGGAATCAGCCCCAGCATTTT
V gene: TRBV4-3; clone size: -; CDR3 length: 15; D gene: TRBD1; J gene: TRBJ1-2; CDR3 protein: CASSQGTGGPYGYTF; CDR3 DNA: TGCGCCAGCAGCCAAGGGACAGGGGGCCCCTATGGCTACACCTTC
V gene: TRBV19; clone size: -; CDR3 length: 15; D gene: -; J gene: TRBJ2-1; CDR3 protein: CASSIVSLGYNEQFF; CDR3 DNA: TGTGCCAGTAGTATAGTAAGTCTCGGTTACAATGAGCAGTTCTTC
V gene: TRBV4-3; clone size: -; CDR3 length: 15; D gene: TRBD2; J gene: TRBJ2-5; CDR3 protein: CASSQEGGIGETQYF; CDR3 DNA: TGCGCCAGCAGCCAAGAGGGAGGGATAGGGGAGACCCAGTACTTC
V gene: TRBV7-9; clone size: few; CDR3 length: 14; D gene: -; J gene: TRBJ2-4; CDR3 protein: CASSLELDRNIQYF; CDR3 DNA: TGTGCCAGCAGCTTAGAGTTGGACCGAAACATTCAGTACTTC
V gene: TRBV7-9; clone size: few; CDR3 length: 15; D gene: -; J gene: TRBJ1-1; CDR3 protein: CASSPTPGMNTEAFF; CDR3 DNA: TGTGCCAGCAGCCCGACCCCCGGAATGAACACTGAAGCTTTCTTT
V gene: TRBV7-9; clone size: few; CDR3 length: 15; D gene: -; J gene: TRBJ2-7; CDR3 protein: CASSPLGGADGEQYF; CDR3 DNA: TGTGCCAGCAGCCCCCTAGGGGGGGCTGATGGCGAGCAGTACTTC
V gene: TRBV15; clone size: many; CDR3 length: 15; D gene: -; J gene: TRBJ2-5; CDR3 protein: CATSRDQTGLETQYF; CDR3 DNA: TGTGCCACCAGCAGAGATCAGACGGGGTTGGAGACCCAGTACTTC
V gene: TRBV15; clone size: -; CDR3 length: 14; D gene: -; J gene: TRBJ2-7; CDR3 protein: CATSRVLGLGEQYF; CDR3 DNA: TGTGCCACCAGCAGAGTTCTAGGGCTAGGGGAGCAGTACTTC
V gene: TRBV6-1; clone size: many; CDR3 length: 14; D gene: TRBD1; J gene: TRBJ1-4; CDR3 protein: CASSYGQGGEKLFF; CDR3 DNA: TGTGCCAGCAGCTACGGACAGGGCGGCGAAAAACTGTTTTTT